This is a list of T cell receptor beta chains from one sample in a study of PD-1 blockade in classical Hodgkin lymphoma. TCRdb keeps only in-frame clones here, not all; method: immunoSEQ multiplex PCR. Here the sample spans roughly 61,000 clones, around 87% being singletons. The sample was peripheral blood mononuclear cells (PBMCs), taken at baseline. Receptor source: a human donor with classical Hodgkin lymphoma. Both conserved end residues are part of each CDR3. Fields, in order: J gene, V gene, D gene, clone size, CDR3 DNA, CDR3 protein. D genes are given only for firm matches. Where a row states a size, it is once, few, many or the class of an expanded clone; other rows omit it.

J: TRBJ1-1
V: TRBV6-1
D: TRBD1
size: .
DNA: TGTGCCAGCAGTAGGGGGCTGGGTGAAGCTTTCTTT
CDR3: CASSRGLGEAFF

J: TRBJ1-2
V: TRBV12-2
D: .
size: .
DNA: TGTGCAAGTCGCCAAAGCCGGGGAGCGGGTCGTGGCTACACCTTC
CDR3: CASRQSRGAGRGYTF

J: TRBJ2-3
V: TRBV9
D: .
size: .
DNA: TGTGCCAGCAGCGCCGGGACATCCTCCACAATGGCAGATACGCAGTATTTT
CDR3: CASSAGTSSTMADTQYF

J: TRBJ2-5
V: TRBV30
D: .
size: once
DNA: TGTGCCTGGGCTGTGGTGTCGGAGACCCAGTACTTC
CDR3: CAWAVVSETQYF

J: TRBJ1-1
V: TRBV5-4
D: .
size: few
DNA: TGTGCCAGCAGCCCTTCCCCGGGGAACACTGAAGCTTTCTTT
CDR3: CASSPSPGNTEAFF

J: TRBJ2-7
V: TRBV14
D: .
size: .
DNA: TGTGCCAGCAGCCAAGTAAGGGGCGCCGAGCAGTACTTC
CDR3: CASSQVRGAEQYF

J: TRBJ2-7
V: TRBV7-6
D: .
size: .
DNA: TGTGCCAGCAGCCCGACTGGGTTCCAGTACGAGCAGTACTTC
CDR3: CASSPTGFQYEQYF

J: TRBJ1-3
V: TRBV5-6
D: TRBD1
size: .
DNA: TGTGCCAGCAGCTATGGGACAGTCTTATCTGGAAACACCATATATTTT
CDR3: CASSYGTVLSGNTIYF

J: TRBJ2-7
V: TRBV4-1
D: .
size: .
DNA: TGCGCCAGCAGCCCCCAGGGGTTCAGCTCCTACGAGCAGTACTTC
CDR3: CASSPQGFSSYEQYF

J: TRBJ1-1
V: TRBV5-1
D: .
size: .
DNA: TGCGCCAGCAGCTTGGGAATCGGGCCGCGAGGGACTGAAGCTTTCTTT
CDR3: CASSLGIGPRGTEAFF

J: TRBJ1-1
V: TRBV4-2
D: .
size: .
DNA: TGTGCCAGCAGCGCCCGGGCAGGGGACACTGAAGCTTTCTTT
CDR3: CASSARAGDTEAFF

J: TRBJ1-4
V: TRBV6-5
D: TRBD1
size: .
DNA: TGTGCCAGCAGTTTCACCGGGACAGAGAATGAAAAACTGTTTTTT
CDR3: CASSFTGTENEKLFF

J: TRBJ1-1
V: TRBV6-4
D: TRBD1
size: .
DNA: TGTGCCAGCAAGCGGGGACAGGGCTCTGAAGCTTTCTTT
CDR3: CASKRGQGSEAFF

J: TRBJ2-7
V: TRBV5-1
D: .
size: .
DNA: TGCGCCAGCAGGGGCATAGGGGCCTTGGGCGAGCAGTACTTC
CDR3: CASRGIGALGEQYF

J: TRBJ2-1
V: TRBV6-6
D: TRBD1
size: .
DNA: TGTGCCAGCAGCCTGACAGGGAACAATGAGCAGTTCTTC
CDR3: CASSLTGNNEQFF

J: TRBJ2-5
V: TRBV5-1
D: .
size: .
DNA: TGCGCCAGCAGCTTTACAGATGAAGAGACCCAGTACTTC
CDR3: CASSFTDEETQYF